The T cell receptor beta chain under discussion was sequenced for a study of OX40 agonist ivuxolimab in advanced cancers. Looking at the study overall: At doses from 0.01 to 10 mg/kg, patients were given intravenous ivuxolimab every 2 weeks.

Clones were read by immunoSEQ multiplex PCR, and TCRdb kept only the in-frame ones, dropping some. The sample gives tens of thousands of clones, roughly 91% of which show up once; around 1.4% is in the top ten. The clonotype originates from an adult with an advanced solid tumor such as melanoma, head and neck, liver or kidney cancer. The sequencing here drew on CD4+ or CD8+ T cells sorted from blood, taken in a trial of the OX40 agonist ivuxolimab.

CDR3 sequence: CASSRNDNTEAFF. The CDR3 coding sequence is TGTGCCAGCTCAAGGAATGACAACACTGAAGCTTTCTTT. The chain uses TRBV11-2 and TRBJ1-1; D call uncertain. Germline V gene sequence: CDR1 SGHAT, CDR2 FQNNGV. The CDR3 sequence is 13 residues long. V dropped 8 bases and J dropped 2 bases, with 12 bases sitting between them. Full variable domain (remainder filled in from reference TRBV11-2 and TRBJ1-1): EAGVAQSPRYKIIEKRQSVAFWCNPISGHATLYWYQQILGQGPKLLIQFQNNGVVDDSQLPKDRFSAERLKGVDSTLKIQPAKLEDSAVYLCASSRNDNTEAFFGQGTRLTVV.